The source of this T cell receptor beta chain is a study of cytomegalovirus exposure and HLA in healthy donors. Findings and limits, study-wide: Despite most TCR sequences being rare, some public TCRs occurred in many donors. In vitro data verified a few CMV-associated chains as specific for CMV antigens. Presence/absence analyses supposed approximately even sequencing depth among donors.

60 Vbeta and 13 Jbeta primers were used in PCR. Sequencing used immunoSEQ multiplex PCR; TCRdb keeps in-frame clones, though not all of them. This sample contains roughly 200,000 clones. Concerning this clone: No antigen is known for it.

There are 13 residues in the CDR3. V lost 8 bases, J lost 2 bases, and 12 bases lay in between. Germline V gene data show CDR1 as MDHEN and CDR2 as SYDVKM. J is TRBJ1-1 and V is TRBV28; TRBD1 is a possible D gene (6 bases). The sequence was obtained from a man aged 30 to 39 in good health and CMV-seronegative. Sequenced: PBMCs. The CDR3 nucleotides are TGTGCCAGCGACGGGGGGGCCAACACTGAAGCTTTCTTT. This translates into CASDGGANTEAFF.